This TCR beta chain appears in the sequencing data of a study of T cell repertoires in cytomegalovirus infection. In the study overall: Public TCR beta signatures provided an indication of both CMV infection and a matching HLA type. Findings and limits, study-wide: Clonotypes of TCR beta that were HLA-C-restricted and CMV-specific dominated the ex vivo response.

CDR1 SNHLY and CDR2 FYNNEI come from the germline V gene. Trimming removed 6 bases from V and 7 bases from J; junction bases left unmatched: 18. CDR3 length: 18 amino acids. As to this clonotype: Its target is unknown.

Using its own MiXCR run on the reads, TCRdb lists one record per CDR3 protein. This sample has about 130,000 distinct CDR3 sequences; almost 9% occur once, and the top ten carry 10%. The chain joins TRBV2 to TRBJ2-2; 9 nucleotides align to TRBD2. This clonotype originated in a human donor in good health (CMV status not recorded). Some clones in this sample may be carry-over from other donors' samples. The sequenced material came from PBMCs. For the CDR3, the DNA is TGTGCCAGCAGCCGGACGGTTAGCGGGGGACTCATGCGCGGGGAGCTGTTTTTT. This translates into CASSRTVSGGLMRGELFF.